This T cell receptor (beta chain) was identified during a study of T cell responses to AZD1222 COVID-19 vaccine. Generated by immunoSEQ multiplex PCR, the TCRdb table keeps only in-frame clones and is missing some. The sample carries almost 95,000 clones, around 85% recorded once. V lost 5 bases, J lost 0 bases, and 14 bases lay in between. This CDR3 spans 16 amino acids. Germline values: CDR1 SGHAT, CDR2 FQNNGV. Analyses pooled second doses at about 4 or about 12 weeks. The table lists this clone with a few counts. As yet, its antigen is unknown. Study conclusions and caveats: Nearly half of spike-specific TCRs reportedly go after variant regions that carry no mutations.

The sequencing here drew on peripheral blood, taken 28 days after the second AZD1222 dose. V usage is TRBV11-2 and J usage is TRBJ2-4; D perhaps matches TRBD2 (5 bases). This TCR came from an adult who received the AZD1222 COVID-19 vaccine. CDR3 nucleotides: TGTGCCAGCAGCCTGCGGACTGGCCTAGCCAAAAACATTCAGTACTTC. It translates to CASSLRTGLAKNIQYF.